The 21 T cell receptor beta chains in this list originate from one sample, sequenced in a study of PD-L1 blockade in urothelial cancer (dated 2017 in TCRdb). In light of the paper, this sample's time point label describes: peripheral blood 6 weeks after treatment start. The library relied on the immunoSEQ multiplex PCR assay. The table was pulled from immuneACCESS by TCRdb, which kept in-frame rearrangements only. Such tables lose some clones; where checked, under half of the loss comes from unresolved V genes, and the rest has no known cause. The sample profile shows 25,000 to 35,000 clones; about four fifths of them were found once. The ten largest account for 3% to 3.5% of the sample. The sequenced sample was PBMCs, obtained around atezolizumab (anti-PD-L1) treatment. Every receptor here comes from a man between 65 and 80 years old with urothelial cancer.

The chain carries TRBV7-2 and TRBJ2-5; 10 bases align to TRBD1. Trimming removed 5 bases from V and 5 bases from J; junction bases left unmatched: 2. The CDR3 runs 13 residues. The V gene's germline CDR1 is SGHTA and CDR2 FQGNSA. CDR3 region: CASSGDRGETQYF. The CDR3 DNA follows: TGTGCCAGCAGCGGGGACAGGGGTGAGACCCAGTACTTC.

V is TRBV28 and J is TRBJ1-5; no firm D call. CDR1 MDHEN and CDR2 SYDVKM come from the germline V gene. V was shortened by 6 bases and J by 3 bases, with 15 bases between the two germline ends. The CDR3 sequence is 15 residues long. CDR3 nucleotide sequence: TGTGCCAGCAGCCGGGTTAGCGGATACAATCAGCCCCAGCATTTT. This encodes CASSRVSGYNQPQHF.

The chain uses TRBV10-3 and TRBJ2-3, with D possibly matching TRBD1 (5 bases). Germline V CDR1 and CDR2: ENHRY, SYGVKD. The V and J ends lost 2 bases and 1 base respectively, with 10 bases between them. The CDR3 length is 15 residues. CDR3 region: CAISERGGGTDTQYF. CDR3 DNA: TGTGCCATCAGTGAGAGGGGTGGTGGCACAGATACGCAGTATTTT.

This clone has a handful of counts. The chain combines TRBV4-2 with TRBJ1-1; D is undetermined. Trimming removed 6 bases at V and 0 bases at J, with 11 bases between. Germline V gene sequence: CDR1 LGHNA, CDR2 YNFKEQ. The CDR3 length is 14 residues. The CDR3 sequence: CASRQTWVNTEAFF. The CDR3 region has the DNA TGTGCCAGCAGGCAGACTTGGGTGAACACTGAAGCTTTCTTT.

The CDR3 here is CASSQDAVFDEQFF. For the CDR3, the DNA is TGCGCCAGCAGCCAAGATGCAGTTTTCGATGAGCAGTTCTTC. The chain has TRBV4-3 and TRBJ2-1; no clear D. The CDR3 extends over 14 amino acids. V was clipped by 0 bases and J by 8 bases, with 11 bases between them. The germline gives CDR1 LGHNA, CDR2 YSLEER.

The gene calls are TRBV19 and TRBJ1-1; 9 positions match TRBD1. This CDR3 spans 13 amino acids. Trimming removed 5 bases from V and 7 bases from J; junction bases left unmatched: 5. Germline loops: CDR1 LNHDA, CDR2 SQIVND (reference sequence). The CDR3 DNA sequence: TGTGCCAGTAGTCAGGGACAGGGCTTTGAAGCTTTCTTT. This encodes CASSQGQGFEAFF.

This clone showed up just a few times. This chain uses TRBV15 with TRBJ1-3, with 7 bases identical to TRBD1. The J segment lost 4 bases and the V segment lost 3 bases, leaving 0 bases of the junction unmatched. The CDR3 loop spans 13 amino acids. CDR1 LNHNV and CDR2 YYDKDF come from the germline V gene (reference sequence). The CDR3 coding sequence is TGTGCCACCAGCAGGGACAGGGGAAACACCATATATTTT. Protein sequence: CATSRDRGNTIYF. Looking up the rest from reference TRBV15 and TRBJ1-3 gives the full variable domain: DAMVIQNPRYQVTQFGKPVTLSCSQTLNHNVMYWYQQKSSQAPKLLFHYYDKDFNNEADTPDNFQSRRPNTSFCFLDIRSPGLGDTAMYLCATSRDRGNTIYFGEGSWLTVV.

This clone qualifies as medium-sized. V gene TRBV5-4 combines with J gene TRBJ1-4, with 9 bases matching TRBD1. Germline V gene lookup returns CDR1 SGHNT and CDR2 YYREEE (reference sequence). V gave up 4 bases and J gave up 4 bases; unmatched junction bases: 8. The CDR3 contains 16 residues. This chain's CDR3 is CASSQGQGQGNEKLFF. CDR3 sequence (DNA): TGTGCCAGCAGCCAAGGACAGGGGCAGGGTAATGAAAAACTGTTTTTT.

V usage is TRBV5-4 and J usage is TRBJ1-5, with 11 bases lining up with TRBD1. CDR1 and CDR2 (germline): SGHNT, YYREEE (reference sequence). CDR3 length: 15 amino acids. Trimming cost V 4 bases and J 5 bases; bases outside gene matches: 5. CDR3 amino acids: CASSRGTGGDQPQHF. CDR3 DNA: TGTGCCAGCAGCCGCGGGACAGGGGGGGATCAGCCCCAGCATTTT. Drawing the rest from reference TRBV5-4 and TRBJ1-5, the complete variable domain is ETGVTQSPTHLIKTRGQQVTLRCSSQSGHNTVSWYQQALGQGPQFIFQYYREEENGRGNFPPRFSGLQFPNYSSELNVNALELDDSALYLCASSRGTGGDQPQHFGDGTRLSIL.

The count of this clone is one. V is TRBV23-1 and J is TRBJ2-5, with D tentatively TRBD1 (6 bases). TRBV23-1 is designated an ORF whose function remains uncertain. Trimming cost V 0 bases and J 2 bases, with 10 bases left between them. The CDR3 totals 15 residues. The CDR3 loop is CASSQSPGEQETQYF. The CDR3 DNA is TGCGCCAGCAGTCAATCCCCAGGGGAGCAAGAGACCCAGTACTTC.

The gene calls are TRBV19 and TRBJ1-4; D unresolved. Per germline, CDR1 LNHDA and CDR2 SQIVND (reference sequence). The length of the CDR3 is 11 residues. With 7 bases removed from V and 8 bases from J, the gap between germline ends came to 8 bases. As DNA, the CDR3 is TGTGCCAGTATGGTGAGGGAAAAACTGTTTTTT. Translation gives CASMVREKLFF.

The CDR3 loop is CASSYSRGHSPTEAFF. In nucleotides, the CDR3 is TGTGCCAGCAGTTACTCCAGGGGGCATTCTCCCACTGAAGCTTTCTTT. V usage is TRBV6-5 and J usage is TRBJ1-1; 8 positions agree with TRBD1. The CDR3 is 16 amino acids. Losses at the gene ends were 0 bases for V and 4 bases for J; bases not matched to a gene: 7. Germline lookup yields CDR1 MNHEY and CDR2 SVGAGI.

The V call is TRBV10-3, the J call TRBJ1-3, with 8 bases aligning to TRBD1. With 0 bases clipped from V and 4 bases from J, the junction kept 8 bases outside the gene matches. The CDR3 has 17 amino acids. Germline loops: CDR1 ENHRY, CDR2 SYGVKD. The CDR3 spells CAISESSNRGSGNTIYF. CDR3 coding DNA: TGTGCCATCAGTGAGTCGTCAAACAGGGGGTCCGGAAACACCATATATTTT.

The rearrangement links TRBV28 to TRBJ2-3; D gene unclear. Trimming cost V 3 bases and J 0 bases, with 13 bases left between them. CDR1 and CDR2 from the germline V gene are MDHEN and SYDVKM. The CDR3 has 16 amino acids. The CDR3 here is CASSFGQARSTDTQYF. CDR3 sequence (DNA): TGTGCCAGCAGTTTTGGGCAGGCGAGAAGCACAGATACGCAGTATTTT.

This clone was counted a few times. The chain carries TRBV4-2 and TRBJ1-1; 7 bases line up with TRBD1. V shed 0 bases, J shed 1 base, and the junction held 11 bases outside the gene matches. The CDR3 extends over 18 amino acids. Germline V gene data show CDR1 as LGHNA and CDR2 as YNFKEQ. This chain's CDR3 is CASSQDGRTGVRNTEAFF. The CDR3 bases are TGTGCCAGCAGCCAAGATGGGAGAACAGGGGTAAGGAACACTGAAGCTTTCTTT.

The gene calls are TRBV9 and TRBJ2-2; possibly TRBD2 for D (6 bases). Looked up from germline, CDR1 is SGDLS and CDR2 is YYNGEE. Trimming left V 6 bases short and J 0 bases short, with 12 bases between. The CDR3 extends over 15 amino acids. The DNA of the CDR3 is TGTGCCAGCAACCCCGCGGGGACGAACACCGGGGAGCTGTTTTTT. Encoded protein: CASNPAGTNTGELFF.

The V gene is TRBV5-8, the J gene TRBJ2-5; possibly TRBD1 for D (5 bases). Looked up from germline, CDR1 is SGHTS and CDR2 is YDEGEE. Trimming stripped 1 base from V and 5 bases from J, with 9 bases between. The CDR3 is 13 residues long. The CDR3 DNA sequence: TGTGCCAGCAGCTTGAGGGGTGTGGAGACCCAGTACTTC. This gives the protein CASSLRGVETQYF.

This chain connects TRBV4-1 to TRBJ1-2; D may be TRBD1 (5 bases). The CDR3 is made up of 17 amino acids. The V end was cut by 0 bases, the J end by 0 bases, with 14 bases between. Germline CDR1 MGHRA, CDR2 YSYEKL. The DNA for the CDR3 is TGCGCCAGCAGCCAAGATCAAGGAGGGGCAGCTAACTATGGCTACACCTTC. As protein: CASSQDQGGAANYGYTF.

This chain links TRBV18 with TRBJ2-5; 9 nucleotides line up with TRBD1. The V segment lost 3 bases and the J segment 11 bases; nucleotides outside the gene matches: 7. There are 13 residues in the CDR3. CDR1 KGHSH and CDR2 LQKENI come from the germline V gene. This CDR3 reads CASSPDRGREQYF. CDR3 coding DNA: TGTGCCAGCTCACCCGACAGGGGGAGGGAGCAGTACTTC. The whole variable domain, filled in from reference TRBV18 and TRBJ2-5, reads NAGVMQNPRHLVRRRGQEARLRCSPMKGHSHVYWYRQLPEEGLKFMVYLQKENIIDESGMPKERFSAEFPKEGPSILRIQQVVRGDSAAYFCASSPDRGREQYFGPGTRLLVL.

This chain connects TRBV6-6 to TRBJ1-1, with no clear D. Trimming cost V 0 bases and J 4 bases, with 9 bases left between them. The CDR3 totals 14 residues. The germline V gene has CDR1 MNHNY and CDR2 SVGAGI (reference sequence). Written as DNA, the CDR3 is TGTGCCAGCAGTTACTCTGCGGATTCCACTGAAGCTTTCTTT. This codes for CASSYSADSTEAFF.

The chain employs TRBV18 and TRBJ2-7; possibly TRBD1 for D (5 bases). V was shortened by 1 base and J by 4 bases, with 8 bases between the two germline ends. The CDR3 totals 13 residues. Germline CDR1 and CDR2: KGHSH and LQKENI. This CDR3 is CASSPQGMYEQYF. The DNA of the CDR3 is TGTGCCAGCTCACCACAGGGGATGTACGAGCAGTACTTC.